The rows below give T cell receptor beta chains drawn from one sample of a study of Ad26.COV2.S vaccination and SARS-CoV-2 variants. Data came from immunoSEQ multiplex PCR; TCRdb stores just in-frame clones and leaves some out. The table shows 350,000 to 450,000 clones, with around 87% occurring only once. Source: peripheral blood, taken in a trial of Ad26.COV2.S vaccine versus placebo. The receptor source for this set is a person between 18 and 60 years old who received the Ad26.COV2.S COVID-19 vaccine or a placebo. Each CDR3 is given with its conserved first and last residue. D genes are given only for firm matches. Some rows have no size entry. The others give once, few or many, or a class for an expanded clone.

clone_size: NA
j_call: TRBJ1-1
v_call: TRBV6-4
d_call: NA
cdr3_length: 15
cdr3_nt: TGTGCCAGCAGTGATAATACGGGGGGAAGGACTGAAGCTTTCTTT
cdr3_aa: CASSDNTGGRTEAFF

clone_size: NA
j_call: TRBJ2-4
v_call: TRBV9
d_call: NA
cdr3_length: 13
cdr3_nt: TGTGCCAGCAGCGTAGGCGGGCAAAACATTCAGTACTTC
cdr3_aa: CASSVGGQNIQYF

clone_size: NA
j_call: TRBJ2-1
v_call: TRBV11-3
d_call: TRBD2
cdr3_length: 16
cdr3_nt: TGTGCCAGCAGTCGCAAGCGTTTAGCGGGGCCCAATGAGCAGTTCTTC
cdr3_aa: CASSRKRLAGPNEQFF

clone_size: NA
j_call: TRBJ2-7
v_call: TRBV7-3
d_call: TRBD1
cdr3_length: 15
cdr3_nt: TGTGCCAGCAGCCTAACTGGGGACAGGGTCTCCGAGCAGTACTTC
cdr3_aa: CASSLTGDRVSEQYF

clone_size: NA
j_call: TRBJ1-1
v_call: TRBV19
d_call: NA
cdr3_length: 13
cdr3_nt: TGTGCCAGTAGTATAGGCGGGGGCACTGAAGCTTTCTTT
cdr3_aa: CASSIGGGTEAFF

clone_size: once
j_call: TRBJ1-2
v_call: TRBV4-3
d_call: NA
cdr3_length: 13
cdr3_nt: TGCGCCAGCAGCCTACAGGGAAACTATGGCTACACCTTC
cdr3_aa: CASSLQGNYGYTF

clone_size: NA
j_call: TRBJ1-6
v_call: TRBV5-1
d_call: TRBD1
cdr3_length: 14
cdr3_nt: TGCGCCAGCAAACAGGGGAGGAATAATTCACCCCTCCACTTT
cdr3_aa: CASKQGRNNSPLHF

clone_size: once
j_call: TRBJ1-6
v_call: TRBV5-1
d_call: TRBD1
cdr3_length: 14
cdr3_nt: TGCGCCAGCAGCTTACAGGGGGCTCAGTCACCCCTCCACTTT
cdr3_aa: CASSLQGAQSPLHF

clone_size: NA
j_call: TRBJ2-1
v_call: TRBV5-4
d_call: TRBD1
cdr3_length: 16
cdr3_nt: TGTGCCAGCAGCTGGGCCGGGACAGGGGTAAGGAATGAGCAGTTCTTC
cdr3_aa: CASSWAGTGVRNEQFF

clone_size: NA
j_call: TRBJ2-7
v_call: TRBV19
d_call: TRBD1
cdr3_length: 14
cdr3_nt: TGTGCCAGTAGTGTGGGACAGGGATCCTACGAGCAGTACTTC
cdr3_aa: CASSVGQGSYEQYF

clone_size: NA
j_call: TRBJ2-7
v_call: TRBV7-6
d_call: NA
cdr3_length: 15
cdr3_nt: TGTGCCAGCAGCTTAAGGACGGCGAAAGACTACGAGCAGTACTTC
cdr3_aa: CASSLRTAKDYEQYF

clone_size: NA
j_call: TRBJ1-2
v_call: TRBV4-1
d_call: TRBD1
cdr3_length: 14
cdr3_nt: TGCGCCAGCAGCCAACCGACAGGGAACTATGGCTACACCTTC
cdr3_aa: CASSQPTGNYGYTF

clone_size: NA
j_call: TRBJ2-3
v_call: TRBV12-3/TRBV12-4
d_call: NA
cdr3_length: 11
cdr3_nt: TGTGCCAGCAGCGGACCAGATACGCAGTATTTT
cdr3_aa: CASSGPDTQYF

clone_size: NA
j_call: TRBJ1-5
v_call: TRBV19
d_call: NA
cdr3_length: 16
cdr3_nt: TGTGCCAGTAGTAGGGGGGGGGCAAGTAGCAATCAGCCCCAGCATTTT
cdr3_aa: CASSRGGASSNQPQHF

clone_size: NA
j_call: TRBJ1-1
v_call: TRBV5-1
d_call: NA
cdr3_length: 12
cdr3_nt: TGCGCCAGCAGCGACATAGGCACTGAAGCTTTCTTT
cdr3_aa: CASSDIGTEAFF

clone_size: NA
j_call: TRBJ2-7
v_call: TRBV7-3
d_call: TRBD1
cdr3_length: 15
cdr3_nt: TGTGCCAGCAGCTTAACAGGGACAGGAGCCTACGAGCAGTACTTC
cdr3_aa: CASSLTGTGAYEQYF

clone_size: NA
j_call: TRBJ2-7
v_call: TRBV12-3/TRBV12-4
d_call: NA
cdr3_length: 13
cdr3_nt: TGTGCCAGCAGTCACAGGGCCTTCTACGAGCAGTACTTC
cdr3_aa: CASSHRAFYEQYF

clone_size: once
j_call: TRBJ2-7
v_call: TRBV7-9
d_call: TRBD1
cdr3_length: 13
cdr3_nt: TGTGCCAGCGGACGGGACAGCGCCTACGAGCAGTACTTC
cdr3_aa: CASGRDSAYEQYF

clone_size: NA
j_call: TRBJ1-2
v_call: TRBV29-1
d_call: TRBD1
cdr3_length: 14
cdr3_nt: TGCAGCGTTGAAGCCCAGACAGGGGCCAGTGGCTACACCTTC
cdr3_aa: CSVEAQTGASGYTF

clone_size: NA
j_call: TRBJ1-5
v_call: TRBV27
d_call: NA
cdr3_length: 15
cdr3_nt: TGTGCCAGCACTTTAGGTAAAGGGTATTGTCAGCCCCAGCATTTT
cdr3_aa: CASTLGKGYCQPQHF

clone_size: NA
j_call: TRBJ2-7
v_call: TRBV7-7
d_call: NA
cdr3_length: 16
cdr3_nt: TGTGCTAGCTCTGATGGCGGGGCGAGGGGAATCTACGAGCAGTACTTC
cdr3_aa: CASSDGGARGIYEQYF

clone_size: NA
j_call: TRBJ2-2
v_call: TRBV28
d_call: NA
cdr3_length: 15
cdr3_nt: TGTGCCAGCAGCCGCCGAGGAGGGTGGGCCGGGGAGCTGTTTTTT
cdr3_aa: CASSRRGGWAGELFF

clone_size: NA
j_call: TRBJ1-1
v_call: TRBV18
d_call: NA
cdr3_length: 17
cdr3_nt: TGTGCCAGCTCACCCATAGACGCTCTAGGGGGAAACACTGAAGCTTTCTTT
cdr3_aa: CASSPIDALGGNTEAFF

clone_size: NA
j_call: TRBJ2-7
v_call: TRBV4-1
d_call: NA
cdr3_length: 14
cdr3_nt: TGCGCCAGCAGCCAAGACCGGGGGTCCTACGAGCAGTACTTC
cdr3_aa: CASSQDRGSYEQYF

clone_size: NA
j_call: TRBJ1-6
v_call: TRBV27
d_call: NA
cdr3_length: 16
cdr3_nt: TGTGCCAGCAGTCCCTGGGCCAGAGGGGTCGATTCACCCCTCCACTTT
cdr3_aa: CASSPWARGVDSPLHF

clone_size: NA
j_call: TRBJ1-1
v_call: TRBV2
d_call: NA
cdr3_length: 13
cdr3_nt: TGTGCCAGCAGTACCACCCCGGGCACTGAAGCTTTCTTT
cdr3_aa: CASSTTPGTEAFF

clone_size: NA
j_call: TRBJ2-7
v_call: TRBV27
d_call: NA
cdr3_length: 14
cdr3_nt: TGTGCCAGCAGTTTACGGGGGGCGGGCTACGAGCAGTACTTC
cdr3_aa: CASSLRGAGYEQYF

clone_size: NA
j_call: TRBJ1-6
v_call: TRBV11-2
d_call: TRBD1
cdr3_length: 14
cdr3_nt: TGTGCCAGCAGCTTGGTCAGGGGGCGATCACCCCTCCACTTT
cdr3_aa: CASSLVRGRSPLHF

clone_size: once
j_call: TRBJ2-5
v_call: TRBV2
d_call: NA
cdr3_length: 12
cdr3_nt: TGTGCCAGCAGTGAAAGGACTACCACCCAGTACTTC
cdr3_aa: CASSERTTTQYF

clone_size: NA
j_call: TRBJ1-6
v_call: TRBV6-1
d_call: NA
cdr3_length: 12
cdr3_nt: TGTGCCAGCAGTGAGACCAATTCACCCCTCCACTTT
cdr3_aa: CASSETNSPLHF

clone_size: NA
j_call: TRBJ1-2
v_call: TRBV10-3
d_call: NA
cdr3_length: 11
cdr3_nt: TGTGCCATCCCCGGACAGCTTGGCTACACCTTC
cdr3_aa: CAIPGQLGYTF

clone_size: few
j_call: TRBJ1-6
v_call: TRBV4-2
d_call: NA
cdr3_length: 15
cdr3_nt: TGTGCCAGCAGCCAAGATCGAGACGGGCGTTCACCCCTCCACTTT
cdr3_aa: CASSQDRDGRSPLHF

clone_size: NA
j_call: TRBJ2-1
v_call: TRBV11-2
d_call: TRBD1
cdr3_length: 15
cdr3_nt: TGTGCCAGCAGCACCCGACAGGGGTGGTACAATGAGCAGTTCTTC
cdr3_aa: CASSTRQGWYNEQFF

clone_size: NA
j_call: TRBJ1-2
v_call: TRBV5-1
d_call: NA
cdr3_length: 13
cdr3_nt: TGCGCCAGCAGCCAAGACGGTAACTATGGCTACACCTTC
cdr3_aa: CASSQDGNYGYTF

clone_size: NA
j_call: TRBJ2-1
v_call: TRBV11-1
d_call: NA
cdr3_length: 14
cdr3_nt: TGTGCCAGCAGCTCCCGGGCAGGCAGAAATGAGCAGTTCTTC
cdr3_aa: CASSSRAGRNEQFF

clone_size: NA
j_call: TRBJ2-3
v_call: TRBV5-1
d_call: NA
cdr3_length: 15
cdr3_nt: TGCGCCAGCAGCTTGGAGGGGGGGAGGACAGATACGCAGTATTTT
cdr3_aa: CASSLEGGRTDTQYF

clone_size: NA
j_call: TRBJ1-1
v_call: TRBV2
d_call: NA
cdr3_length: 15
cdr3_nt: TGTGCCAGCAGTGAAATGCTGGGAACAAACACTGAAGCTTTCTTT
cdr3_aa: CASSEMLGTNTEAFF

clone_size: few
j_call: TRBJ1-5
v_call: TRBV3-1/TRBV3-2
d_call: NA
cdr3_length: 15
cdr3_nt: TGTGCCAGCAGCCAGCACCTCAGGGGAGGGCAGCCCCAGCATTTT
cdr3_aa: CASSQHLRGGQPQHF

clone_size: NA
j_call: TRBJ1-1
v_call: TRBV4-2
d_call: NA
cdr3_length: 13
cdr3_nt: TGTGCCAGCAGCTACCCGGGACGCACTGAAGCTTTCTTT
cdr3_aa: CASSYPGRTEAFF

clone_size: NA
j_call: TRBJ1-1
v_call: TRBV14
d_call: NA
cdr3_length: 17
cdr3_nt: TGTGCCAGCAGTCAAATGACAAGGATAGGCATGAACACTGAAGCTTTCTTT
cdr3_aa: CASSQMTRIGMNTEAFF

clone_size: NA
j_call: TRBJ1-4
v_call: TRBV12-3/TRBV12-4
d_call: NA
cdr3_length: 13
cdr3_nt: TGTGCCAGCAGCCCCCGGGCCGGGGAAAAACTGTTTTTT
cdr3_aa: CASSPRAGEKLFF

clone_size: NA
j_call: TRBJ1-2
v_call: TRBV2
d_call: NA
cdr3_length: 12
cdr3_nt: TGTGCCAGCAGTGACCGGGACTATGGCTACACCTTC
cdr3_aa: CASSDRDYGYTF

clone_size: NA
j_call: TRBJ2-3
v_call: TRBV6-2/TRBV6-3
d_call: NA
cdr3_length: 12
cdr3_nt: TGTGCCAGCAGTTACTGGAGTAATACGCAGTATTTT
cdr3_aa: CASSYWSNTQYF

clone_size: NA
j_call: TRBJ2-1
v_call: TRBV3-1/TRBV3-2
d_call: TRBD1
cdr3_length: 16
cdr3_nt: TGTGCCAGCAGCCAAGACTTTTGGACAGGGGGCAATGAGCAGTTCTTC
cdr3_aa: CASSQDFWTGGNEQFF

clone_size: NA
j_call: TRBJ2-1
v_call: TRBV3-1/TRBV3-2
d_call: TRBD1
cdr3_length: 15
cdr3_nt: TGTGCCAGCACCAAGAGGGGGCCATCCTACAATGAGCAGTTCTTC
cdr3_aa: CASTKRGPSYNEQFF

clone_size: NA
j_call: TRBJ1-1
v_call: TRBV14
d_call: TRBD1
cdr3_length: 15
cdr3_nt: TGTGCCAGCAGCCAAGTGGGCAGGGGGCACACTGAAGCTTTCTTT
cdr3_aa: CASSQVGRGHTEAFF

clone_size: NA
j_call: TRBJ2-1
v_call: TRBV7-9
d_call: TRBD1
cdr3_length: 16
cdr3_nt: TGTGCCAGCAGCCCTATGGGACAGGCCTCCTACAATGAGCAGTTCTTC
cdr3_aa: CASSPMGQASYNEQFF

clone_size: NA
j_call: TRBJ2-1
v_call: TRBV9
d_call: NA
cdr3_length: 13
cdr3_nt: TGTGCCAGCAGCGGGGCTCCGCGGAATGAGCAGTTCTTC
cdr3_aa: CASSGAPRNEQFF

clone_size: NA
j_call: TRBJ2-1
v_call: TRBV7-2
d_call: TRBD2
cdr3_length: 15
cdr3_nt: TGTGCCAGCAGCGCAGGGCGGGGGTACAACCATGAGCAGTTCTTC
cdr3_aa: CASSAGRGYNHEQFF

clone_size: NA
j_call: TRBJ1-1
v_call: TRBV11-2
d_call: NA
cdr3_length: 16
cdr3_nt: TGTGCCAGCAGCTTATCAGGGCCCCCTCGAGGGACTGAAGCTTTCTTT
cdr3_aa: CASSLSGPPRGTEAFF